Presented here are 9 T cell receptor beta chains from one specimen sequenced in a study of cytomegalovirus exposure and HLA in healthy donors. With 60 Vbeta and 13 Jbeta primers, the PCR was carried out. This table comes from immunoSEQ multiplex PCR, and its TCRdb copy is limited to in-frame clones, with some not included. The sample has 150,000 to 200,000 clones; approximately 86% are singletons. The sequencing input was PBMCs. These receptor sequences come from a woman younger than 35 in good health and CMV-seronegative.

The rearrangement links TRBV4-1 to TRBJ1-5, with D possibly TRBD1 on 5 matching bases. The CDR3 loop spans 16 amino acids. The germline CDR1 and CDR2 sequences are MGHRA and YSYEKL. The V and J ends lost 0 bases and 9 bases respectively, with 18 bases between them. CDR3 region: CASSQDPTGLQWPQHF. The CDR3 DNA sequence: TGCGCCAGCAGCCAAGACCCCACAGGCCTTCAGTGGCCCCAGCATTTT.

The chain's CDR3 is CASSHQQGGPSNEQFF. CDR3 DNA: TGTGCCAGCAGCCACCAGCAGGGAGGGCCCTCCAATGAGCAGTTCTTC. The chain couples TRBV11-2 to TRBJ2-1; 7 nucleotides match TRBD2. The length of the CDR3 is 16 residues. With 5 bases clipped from V and 6 bases from J, the junction kept 13 bases outside the gene matches. Germline CDR1 reads SGHAT; CDR2 reads FQNNGV.

This clone was found once. The chain combines TRBV28 with TRBJ2-3; maybe TRBD2 (5 bases). Germline V gene data show CDR1 as MDHEN and CDR2 as SYDVKM. The V gene lost 6 bases and the J gene lost 4 bases, with 5 bases spanning the gap. The CDR3 spans 11 residues. Here the CDR3 reads CASSGADTQYF. Here the CDR3 DNA reads TGTGCCAGCAGCGGGGCAGATACGCAGTATTTT.

This chain uses TRBV20-1 with TRBJ1-2; D is undetermined. V lost 5 bases and J lost 5, with 9 bases in between. There are 11 residues in the CDR3. Germline CDR1 is DFQATT and CDR2 is SNEGSKA (reference sequence). CDR3 region: CSARRGYGYTF. The CDR3 DNA is TGCAGTGCTCGCCGGGGTTATGGCTACACCTTC.

This clone was picked up a small number of times. The rearrangement links TRBV7-2 to TRBJ2-3; 11 nucleotides align to TRBD2. J lost 4 bases, V lost 3 bases, and 6 bases had no gene match. This CDR3 is built from 16 residues. The germline V gene encodes CDR1 SGHTA and CDR2 FQGNSA. The CDR3 sequence: CASSFSGGALADTQYF. In nucleotides, the CDR3 is TGTGCCAGCAGCTTTAGCGGGGGGGCCCTCGCAGATACGCAGTATTTT.

The chain is built from TRBV2 and TRBJ2-1; TRBD2 is a possible D gene (5 bases). The germline gives CDR1 SNHLY, CDR2 FYNNEI. This CDR3 comprises 14 residues. Trimming removed 6 bases at V and 3 bases at J, with 12 bases between. CDR3: CASRGEALYNEQFF. The CDR3 nucleotides read TGTGCCAGCAGGGGAGAGGCGCTCTACAATGAGCAGTTCTTC. Full variable domain (missing parts from reference TRBV2 and TRBJ2-1): EPEVTQTPSHQVTQMGQEVILRCVPISNHLYFYWYRQILGQKVEFLVSFYNNEISEKSEIFDDQFSVERPDGSNFTLKIRSTKLEDSAMYFCASRGEALYNEQFFGPGTRLTVL.

The V call is TRBV27, the J call TRBJ1-2, with D perhaps TRBD1 (6 bases). This CDR3 comprises 12 residues. With 8 bases removed from V and 1 base from J, the gap between germline ends came to 8 bases. The germline CDR1 and CDR2 sequences are MNHEY and SMNVEV (reference sequence). CDR3: CASGQFNYGYTF. CDR3 coding DNA: TGTGCCAGCGGACAGTTTAACTATGGCTACACCTTC.

In its sample, this clone was seen a few times. The chain links TRBV4-1 to TRBJ2-7; tentative D call: TRBD1 (5 bases). V was clipped by 1 base and J by 7 bases, with 11 bases between them. Germline loops: CDR1 MGHRA, CDR2 YSYEKL. The length of the CDR3 is 13 residues. This chain's CDR3 is CASSQGAGKEQYF. CDR3 DNA: TGCGCCAGCAGCCAAGGGGCAGGGAAGGAGCAGTACTTC.

The chain has TRBV27 and TRBJ1-1; D is perhaps TRBD1 (5 bases). CDR1 and CDR2 (germline): MNHEY, SMNVEV (reference sequence). Trimming took off 5 bases at V and 7 bases at J, with 14 bases between the two ends. The CDR3 totals 13 residues. In DNA form, the CDR3 reads TGTGCCAGCAGTCCGGCCACAGGCAGTGAAGCTTTCTTT. Protein: CASSPATGSEAFF.